Sequencing of this T cell receptor (beta chain) was carried out in a study of blood T cell repertoires in COVID-19. This clone came up a few times. Data came from immunoSEQ multiplex PCR; TCRdb stores just in-frame clones and leaves some out. The sample holds about 190,000 clones; almost 85% are singletons and the top ten take 5.1%. The ends were cut back, 6 bases at V and 4 bases at J, with 16 bases in the middle. Germline V gives CDR1 ENHRY, CDR2 SYGVKD. The CDR3 extends over 15 amino acids. This clonotype was sampled from a woman aged 70-85 years with active or convalescent COVID-19. V usage is TRBV10-3 and J usage is TRBJ1-5; a possible D gene is TRBD1 (6 bases). The source material was peripheral blood. Here the CDR3 reads CAIRSGGALNQPQHF. CDR3 DNA: TGTGCCATCAGGAGTGGGGGGGCCCTTAATCAGCCCCAGCATTTT.